This TCR beta chain emerged from a study of T cell repertoires in cytomegalovirus infection. To note about this clonotype: Its matching antigen is unknown.

CDR1 and CDR2 (germline): SQVTM, ANQGSEA. This CDR3 is 11 amino acids long. Trimming pared 7 bases from V and 3 bases from J, leaving 6 bases between. MiXCR, applied by TCRdb to the reads, yields one record per CDR3 protein. The table includes a few hundred thousand distinct CDR3 sequences, approximately 25% detected once. The genes are TRBV29-1 and TRBJ2-2; possibly TRBD2 for D (6 bases). Specimen: cultured PBMCs, collected from culture after CMV antigen stimulation. The clonotype was recovered from a human donor in good health (CMV status not recorded). Some clones in this sample may be carry-over from other donors' samples. For the CDR3, the DNA is TGCAGCGGGGGGGACACCGGGGAGCTGTTTTTT. Amino acids: CSGGDTGELFF.